A single TCR beta chain is shown here with its context. The sample holds one count of this clone. The antigen this receptor binds is unknown. One base away there is no much larger clone; base qualities are not given. Library preparation employed the immunoSEQ multiplex PCR assay. A mixture of 60 forward primers for TCR Vbeta segments and 13 reverse primers for TCR Jbeta segments was used in the multiplex PCR. Amplification of the CDR3 region of rearranged TCR beta genes was performed with a multiplex PCR assay on genomic DNA. Amplified TCR beta libraries were sequenced as 87-base-pair reads on the Illumina HiSeq System. As for the original processing: A later analysis counted approximately 84 million unique TCR beta chains across the 500 to 850 repertoires, and some 11 million of these chains were shared by at least two donors. Raw reads were error-corrected and collapsed into unique sequences with a nearest-neighbor algorithm that merged closely related sequences to remove PCR and sequencing errors. V, D and J gene segments were assigned by aligning CDR3 sequences to IMGT reference sequences. For a sequence to be retained, at least a six-nucleotide match to both a V gene segment and a J gene segment was required. A rearrangement counted as productive if the CDR3 had no stop codons and remained in frame with V and J, and every other rearrangement counted as non-productive. CDR3 was defined by IMGT convention, running from the second conserved V-encoded cysteine to the conserved J-encoded phenylalanine. The earlier analysis of 450 to 750 of the donors excluded any sequence lacking an unambiguous match to a single V gene segment. An earlier analysis of a few hundred of the donors called V segments functional above 56.7% productive rearrangements and segregating when the between-donor standard deviation exceeded 5%. A statistical classification framework was built for diagnosing cytomegalovirus status from the catalog of TCR beta chain sequences. V and J gene assignment, in a later analysis, came from comparing TCR nucleotide sequences with IMGT/GENE-DB human TR gene sequences. In a later analysis, CDR3 sequences and most-parsimonious VDJ recombination scenarios were assigned using the TCRdist pipeline. A later analysis defined each TCR beta chain by its CDR3 amino acid sequence plus V-gene family, and excluded reads lacking a unique V-gene family. As a way to deal with suspected cross-contamination and a sequencing artifact, a later analysis dropped nearly 600 nucleotide sequences that were highly shared and had low generation probability. A later analysis calculated a clonal expansion index for each public chain from normalized within-repertoire ranks of inferred template counts. A later analysis computed generation probabilities with a VDJ recombination model fitted to out-of-frame rearrangements, and checked the results against IGoR. A later analysis scored TCR-TCR, TCR-HLA and TCR-CMV co-occurrence with hypergeometric tests, applying a repertoire-size bias correction to TCR pairs. In a later analysis, false discovery rates were estimated by permuting HLA or CMV assignments 20 times. In a later analysis, co-occurring TCRs were grouped with DBSCAN, and TCRdist sequence similarity was added when clustering was performed within HLA-allele-positive subsets. Co-occurrence clustering excluded repertoires with fewer than 30,000 or more than 120,000 public chains, plus five with anomalous nucleotide sharing. TCRdb provides this immuneACCESS table in a form limited to in-frame rearrangements. Some clones are lacking; in checked studies, under half of them reflect an unresolved V gene, and why the rest are absent is not known. That table supplies the V and J calls and clone size; D and trimming were determined from the DNA. The sample includes over 120,000 clones, with roughly 80% observed a single time. 4.5% to 5.5% of the sample belongs to the ten largest clones.

The cohort was made up of approximately 670 healthy bone marrow donors. All cohort members were sampled while nominally healthy, although unrecorded immune exposures were likely present. The donor was CMV seronegative and was included in the group of 352 seronegative cohort members. A peripheral blood sample was collected from each donor, and TCR beta sequencing was performed on peripheral blood mononuclear cells. The Qiagen DNeasy Blood Extraction Kit was used to extract genomic DNA from the blood cell samples. This sample was taken from a study of cytomegalovirus exposure and HLA in healthy donors (dated by TCRdb to 2016 to 2017). As for the study more broadly: An earlier analysis of fewer than 750 of the donors reported under 300 Gb of sequence data and roughly 120 million unique TCR beta sequences obtained from 150 million to 200 million T cells. Roughly 310 gigabases of sequencing data and 80 million or so unique TCR sequences were included in an early release covering over 600 HLA-typed donors. Of the approximately 400 genotyped donors, over 65% fell in the genetic ancestry cluster associated with self-reported Caucasian donors. The study aimed to test whether cataloging public T cell receptors could reveal signatures of past pathogen exposure. The study profiled the T cell repertoires of about 720 subjects by immunosequencing and related them to cytomegalovirus serostatus. Along with the roughly 710-subject first cohort, a separate validation cohort of over a hundred different subjects was used. The study combined high-throughput TCR immunosequencing, statistical association of individual TCRs with disease status, and machine learning to predict cytomegalovirus infection status. To study patterns of TCR occurrence, a later analysis re-analyzed previously published TCR beta repertoires from under 750 donors and added high-resolution HLA genotyping. In the later analysis, no new phenotypic data were used to find candidate immune exposures; instead, reliance was placed on TCR beta sequences and their occurrence across donors. An earlier analysis of 587 of the donors applied high-throughput TCR beta sequencing to assess whether each TCR beta V gene segment acted as functional or pseudogenic. Alongside the repertoire data, information on donor age, sex, ethnicity and CMV serostatus was compiled. Genome-wide SNP genotypes for about three fifths of the roughly 670 donors were used in a later genetic analysis, which treated that subset as a discovery cohort. Every repertoire in the discovery cohort had been generated on one and the same sequencing platform. Class I and class II HLA loci were covered by the typing at four-digit resolution. Typing coverage differed by locus: A, B, C, DRB1 and DQB1 were typed in roughly 620-630 donors, DQA1 in about 500, DPA1 in approximately 600, and DPB1 in roughly 450. Because of strong linkage in the cohort, five DR-DQ haplotypes were treated as single units for association and clustering. Among 300 to 450 genotyped donors of the cohort, an average of approximately 240,000 unique TCR beta nucleotide sequences were sequenced per donor, 15% to 20% of them non-productive.

CDR1 and CDR2, looked up from the germline V gene, are MDHEN and SYDVKM. The CDR3 numbers 13 residues from cysteine through phenylalanine. Of the read, only the CDR3 DNA is kept; its 39 bases are in frame from base 1. A distance of 19 bases separates the germline ends of V and J, which lose 11 bases and 11 bases respectively. The full study reports these points: A cluster of highly shared sequence variants was judged likely to represent a technical artifact of the sequencing pipeline. Linkage disequilibrium might explain the correlated functional status among segregating V segments, but an unknown experimental factor could not be excluded. In a later analysis, several top co-occurrence clusters were reported to appear linked to parvovirus B19, influenza, CMV and Epstein-Barr virus. Strong co-occurrence of HLA alleles, especially DR and DQ, made assigning TCR associations to individual alleles difficult. Some IMGT-functional V segments, including TRBV6-2 and TRBV6-3, could not be distinguished by the 87-base-pair reads and were therefore excluded. It was suggested by the authors that the approach could potentially be generalized to other disease states and immunological phenotypes. Most CMV-associated TCR beta chains appeared to be HLA-restricted in a later analysis, and the HLA associations seemed to be driven largely by CMV exposure. Because counts were too low, more than 15 rarely observed V segments, including chromosome 9 orphons, were left out of the earlier analysis of some 600 of the donors. In both the original and validation cohorts, the classifier was reported to diagnose cytomegalovirus status with high specificity and sensitivity. According to a later genetic analysis, donors in an Asian-associated ancestry cluster had fewer N-insertions in productive TCRs than the roughly 700-donor mean. Compared with equally common non-associated chains, HLA-associated TCR beta chains in a later analysis were more clonally expanded and had lower generation probabilities. Only TCR beta chains were sequenced in this cohort, and the absence of alpha or paired-chain data limited detectable features. V-gene and J-gene trimming of TCR beta chains was associated with a missense DCLRE1C variant in a later genetic analysis, and the association was replicated in an independent cohort. Across donors, most TCR sequences were observed very rarely, whereas some public TCRs were present in many individuals. A further reported finding was that TCR beta sequences accurately predicted the HLA-A and HLA-B alleles for most subjects in the first cohort. For the cohort, immune exposure information was limited to CMV serostatus. The presence/absence analyses assumed that sequencing depth was roughly uniform across donors, and that assumption may not be true. Because HLA typing was unavailable for some donors at each locus, only the typed subset was used in association tests. A later analysis associated approximately 17,000 TCR beta sequences with specific HLA alleles at a false discovery rate of 0.05. In the study, some 160 TCR beta chains were listed as associated with cytomegalovirus. A later analysis found that TCR association rates varied across HLA loci, with DRB1 alleles showing the most associated TCRs and HLA-C alleles the fewest. In an earlier analysis of some 500 of the donors, most TCR beta V segments were observed in productive rearrangements about 87% or about 30% of the time, broadly matching IMGT annotations. A few of the identified cytomegalovirus-associated TCR beta chains were confirmed in vitro to be specific for cytomegalovirus antigens.

The sequence links TRBV28 to TRBJ1-6, with a tentative D gene TRBD1 over 5 matching bases. Sequencing input: PBMCs. The sequence came from a man between 40 and 49 years old in good health and CMV-seronegative. Read as DNA, the sequence is TGTGCCTGCATGCGAGACCCGGGGGCACCCCTCCACTTT. The encoded protein is CACMRDPGAPLHF.